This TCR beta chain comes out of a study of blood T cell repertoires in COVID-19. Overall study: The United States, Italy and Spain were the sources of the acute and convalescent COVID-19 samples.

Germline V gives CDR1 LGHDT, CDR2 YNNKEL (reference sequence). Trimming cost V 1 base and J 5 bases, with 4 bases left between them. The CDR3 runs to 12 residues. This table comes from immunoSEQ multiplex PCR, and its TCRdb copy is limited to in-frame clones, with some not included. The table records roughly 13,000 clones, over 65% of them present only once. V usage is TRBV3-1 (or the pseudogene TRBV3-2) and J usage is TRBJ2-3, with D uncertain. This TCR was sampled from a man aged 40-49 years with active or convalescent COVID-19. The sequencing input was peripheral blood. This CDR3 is CASSQGQDTQYF. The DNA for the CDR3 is TGTGCCAGCAGCCAAGGACAAGATACGCAGTATTTT.